This T cell receptor (beta chain) was sequenced for a study of blood T cell repertoires in COVID-19. Study details: Sites in the United States, Italy and Spain provided acute and convalescent COVID-19 samples.

Some clones are missing from TCRdb's copy, which holds only in-frame ones; the method was immunoSEQ multiplex PCR. The data show over 70,000 clones, more than 60% seen once. CDR1 MDHEN and CDR2 SYDVKM come from the germline V gene. The CDR3 loop spans 16 amino acids. V lost 3 bases, J lost 2 bases, and 5 bases stayed unmatched. The chain joins TRBV28 to TRBJ1-5; 9 positions agree with TRBD1. The clonotype originates from an elderly woman with active or convalescent COVID-19. The sample was peripheral blood. The CDR3 here is CASSLGQGAGNQPQHF. The CDR3 DNA reads as TGTGCCAGCAGTTTGGGACAGGGTGCCGGCAATCAGCCCCAGCATTTT.